Each of the 23 T cell receptor beta chains below was sequenced from the same sample in a study of shared clonotypes between healthy human individuals. The method was immunoSEQ multiplex PCR; TCRdb's version includes in-frame clones alone and lacks a portion of them. The table has 550,000 to 600,000 clones, roughly 79% seen once. Source material: PBMCs. Source of these receptors: a woman in her thirties or forties in good health. Some clones in this sample may be carry-over from other donors' samples.

The DNA for the CDR3 is TGTGCCAGCAGCTTATACGCAGATACGCAGTATTTT. It yields the protein CASSLYADTQYF. The chain links TRBV7-3 to TRBJ2-3; no definite D call. The V end lost 2 bases, the J end lost 4 bases, and 4 bases lay between the germline ends. Germline lookup yields CDR1 SGHTA and CDR2 FQGTGA. This CDR3 contains 12 residues.

J is TRBJ1-1 and V is TRBV7-8; weak D call: TRBD1 (5 bases). Germline V lookup: CDR1 SGHVS, CDR2 FQNEAQ. The CDR3 has 14 amino acids. V shed 6 bases and J shed 0 bases, with 11 bases lying between them. The CDR3 DNA follows: TGTGCCAGCAGGTCGGGACCCTTGAACACTGAAGCTTTCTTT. It yields the protein CASRSGPLNTEAFF.

The J gene is TRBJ2-1, the V gene TRBV18; D may correspond to TRBD1 or TRBD2 (6 bases each). With 6 bases removed from V and 7 bases from J, the gap between germline ends came to 16 bases. The CDR3 is 14 residues long. Germline assignment: CDR1 KGHSH and CDR2 LQKENI. CDR3 in amino acids: CASSRGPGVNEQFF. The CDR3 region has the DNA TGTGCCAGCTCCAGGGGCCCGGGGGTAAATGAGCAGTTCTTC.

The chain uses TRBV10-3 and TRBJ1-1, with D perhaps matching TRBD1 (6 bases). With 0 bases removed from V and 8 bases from J, the gap between germline ends came to 10 bases. The CDR3 is 13 residues long. The germline CDR1 and CDR2 sequences are ENHRY and SYGVKD. The CDR3 loop is CAISESRGGEAFF. CDR3 in DNA: TGTGCCATCAGTGAGTCAAGGGGGGGGGAAGCTTTCTTT.

This clone appeared once. V and J are TRBV7-9 and TRBJ2-3, with 9 nucleotides matching TRBD2. The CDR3 length is 13 residues. The germline V gene encodes CDR1 SEHNR and CDR2 FQNEAQ (reference sequence). V trimming: 10 bases; J trimming: 3 bases; junction bases outside the gene matches: 5. CDR3 bases: TGTGCCACCGCCCTAGCGGGAACAGATACGCAGTATTTT. Encoded protein: CATALAGTDTQYF.

The chain employs TRBV5-1 and TRBJ1-5, with 7 bases identical to TRBD1. Germline V gives CDR1 SGHRS, CDR2 YFSETQ. This CDR3 is 16 amino acids long. With V trimmed by 0 bases and J by 6 bases, 9 bases remained unmatched. CDR3 in DNA: TGCGCCAGCAGCTTGGGTCCGACAGGGACGGGTCAGCCCCAGCATTTT. Translated, it gives CASSLGPTGTGQPQHF.

The chain uses TRBV29-1 and TRBJ2-7; D call uncertain. The CDR3 spans 13 residues. The ends were cut back, 4 bases at V and 3 bases at J, with 13 bases in the middle. CDR1 SQVTM and CDR2 ANQGSEA come from the germline V gene. CDR3 protein: CSVGERAGYEQYF. As DNA, the CDR3 is TGCAGCGTTGGGGAAAGGGCTGGCTACGAGCAGTACTTC.

Worth noting for this clone: This likely came from a read error, as a far larger clone is one base away. The chain employs TRBV30 and TRBJ2-1; D gene ambiguous. V was trimmed by 1 base and J by 9 bases, leaving 10 bases between them. CDR1 and CDR2 from the germline V gene are GTSNPN and SVGIG (reference sequence). This CDR3 is built from 12 residues. For the CDR3, the DNA is TGTGCCTGGAGTGGACCCCCGAGTGAGCAGTTCTTC. Its translation is CAWSGPPSEQFF.

Regarding this clone: A read error is likely here: a far larger clone is one base away. The V gene is TRBV29-1, the J gene TRBJ2-7, with D possibly TRBD1 on 6 matching bases. This CDR3 has 14 residues. V was shortened by 4 bases and J by 3 bases, with 16 bases between the two germline ends. Germline V gene data show CDR1 as SQVTM and CDR2 as ANQGSEA. The CDR3 reads CSVVQGNMYYEQYF. The CDR3 nucleotides are TGCAGCGTTGTACAGGGAAATATGTACTACGAGCAGTACTTC.

The chain combines TRBV7-9 with TRBJ1-2, with TRBD1 matching 7 bases. The CDR3 runs to 14 residues. V lost 0 bases, J lost 8 bases, and 6 bases stayed unmatched. Germline lookup yields CDR1 SEHNR and CDR2 FQNEAQ (reference sequence). CDR3 DNA: TGTGCCAGCAGCTTAGCCTCGACAGGGCGCGGCTACACCTTC. It is translated as CASSLASTGRGYTF.

The chain is built from TRBV5-4 and TRBJ2-5, with unresolved D. Per germline, CDR1 SGHNT and CDR2 YYREEE (reference sequence). The CDR3 runs 13 residues. V lost 4 bases and J 5 bases, leaving 12 bases between the germline ends. The chain's CDR3 is CASSADLGETQYF. DNA for the CDR3: TGTGCCAGCAGCGCCGACTTAGGGGAGACCCAGTACTTC.

The chain joins TRBV7-8 to TRBJ2-3; D is possibly TRBD1 (6 bases). The length of the CDR3 is 15 residues. Between the trimmed V and J ends, which lost 1 base and 2 bases, there was a span of 10 bases. Germline CDR1 reads SGHVS; CDR2 reads FQNEAQ. The CDR3: CASSLDYRDTDTQYF. DNA for the CDR3: TGTGCCAGCAGCTTAGACTACAGGGACACAGATACGCAGTATTTT.

The chain joins TRBV30 to TRBJ1-2; the D is unclear. In germline, CDR1 is GTSNPN, CDR2 SVGIG (reference sequence). CDR3 length equals 11 residues. V was cut by 0 bases and J by 6 bases, with 5 bases left in between. DNA of the CDR3: TGTGCCTGGAGTGTACTAGATGGCTACACCTTC. The encoded protein is CAWSVLDGYTF.

V usage is TRBV19 and J usage is TRBJ2-7, with D unclear. V was trimmed by 6 bases and J by 5 bases, leaving 20 bases between them. Germline CDR1 is LNHDA and CDR2 is SQIVND (reference sequence). There are 15 residues in the CDR3. The CDR3 protein is CASSPRPSRIHEQYF. DNA of the CDR3: TGTGCCAGTAGCCCCCGACCCAGCCGCATCCACGAGCAGTACTTC.

V gene TRBV18 combines with J gene TRBJ2-7; perhaps D is TRBD1 or TRBD2 (5 bases each). The CDR3 has 18 amino acids. V was trimmed by 1 base and J by 0 bases, leaving 19 bases between them. Germline V gene lookup returns CDR1 KGHSH and CDR2 LQKENI. The CDR3 nucleotides read TGTGCCAGCTCACCACAGCAACTCCGGGACGGCCTCTCCTACGAGCAGTACTTC. This translates into CASSPQQLRDGLSYEQYF.

The J gene is TRBJ2-7, the V gene TRBV11-2; TRBD2 might be the D (6 bases). CDR3 length equals 14 residues. Germline V gene lookup returns CDR1 SGHAT and CDR2 FQNNGV. V gave up 1 base and J gave up 4 bases, with 11 bases separating them. The CDR3 DNA reads as TGTGCCAGCAGCTTAGTTTACAGCGGGTACGAGCAGTACTTC. This translates into CASSLVYSGYEQYF.

V gene TRBV28 combines with J gene TRBJ2-3, with 10 bases matching TRBD2. Germline values: CDR1 MDHEN, CDR2 SYDVKM. The CDR3 totals 16 residues. V dropped 10 bases and J dropped 2; count of bases not matched to a gene: 12. In nucleotides, the CDR3 is TGTGCCACCAGCAAAGCGGGAGGGCCTAACACAGATACGCAGTATTTT. Translation gives CATSKAGGPNTDTQYF.

The chain links TRBV5-1 to TRBJ2-2; 7 nucleotides line up with TRBD1. There are 15 residues in the CDR3. The ends lost 4 bases at V and 1 base at J; junction bases unmatched: 4. In germline, CDR1 is SGHRS, CDR2 YFSETQ. CDR3 in amino acids: CASSPGQVNTGELFF. CDR3 coding DNA: TGCGCCAGCAGCCCCGGACAGGTGAACACCGGGGAGCTGTTTTTT. The full variable domain, rest sourced from reference TRBV5-1 and TRBJ2-2, is KAGVTQTPRYLIKTRGQQVTLSCSPISGHRSVSWYQQTPGQGLQFLFEYFSETQRNKGNFPGRFSGRQFSNSRSEMNVSTLELGDSALYLCASSPGQVNTGELFFGEGSRLTVL.

The rearrangement links TRBV27 to TRBJ2-3, with 11 bases lining up with TRBD2. There are 17 residues in the CDR3. V gave up 2 bases and J gave up 0 bases; unmatched junction bases: 4. The germline V gene has CDR1 MNHEY and CDR2 SMNVEV (reference sequence). This chain's CDR3 is CASSLLWTSGSTDTQYF. CDR3 coding DNA: TGTGCCAGCAGTTTACTGTGGACTAGCGGGAGCACAGATACGCAGTATTTT.

The V call is TRBV5-4, the J call TRBJ1-1; D not resolved. Germline V gene data show CDR1 as SGHNT and CDR2 as YYREEE (reference sequence). V shed 3 bases and J shed 1 base, with 13 bases lying between them. CDR3 length equals 15 residues. As DNA, the CDR3 is TGTGCCAGCAGCTCACGTTCGACGGGGAACACTGAAGCTTTCTTT. Protein sequence: CASSSRSTGNTEAFF. The full variable domain, with the rest looked up from reference TRBV5-4 and TRBJ1-1, is ETGVTQSPTHLIKTRGQQVTLRCSSQSGHNTVSWYQQALGQGPQFIFQYYREEENGRGNFPPRFSGLQFPNYSSELNVNALELDDSALYLCASSSRSTGNTEAFFGQGTRLTVV.

The chain links TRBV6-1 to TRBJ1-2; 9 positions agree with TRBD1. The germline V gene has CDR1 MNHNS and CDR2 SASEGT. With 7 bases clipped from V and 3 bases from J, the junction kept 6 bases outside the gene matches. This CDR3 contains 14 residues. The CDR3 spells CASNRDRVDYGYTF. The CDR3 nucleotides read TGTGCCAGCAATCGGGACAGGGTGGACTATGGCTACACCTTC.

The chain links TRBV28 to TRBJ1-4, with D possibly matching TRBD1 (6 bases). V lost 5 bases to trimming and J lost 8 bases, with 15 bases between them. The length of the CDR3 is 14 residues. Germline V gene sequence: CDR1 MDHEN, CDR2 SYDVKM. CDR3: CASSTQDSEEKLFF. The CDR3 DNA follows: TGTGCCAGCAGTACCCAGGACAGTGAAGAAAAACTGTTTTTT.

The V call is TRBV21-1, the J call TRBJ1-5; the table gives TRBD1 as D, unverified against the DNA. TRBV21-1 constitutes a pseudogene. The CDR3 contains 18 residues. The chain's CDR3 is CASSKLLQGAQAYQPQHF. CDR3 DNA sequence: TGTGCCAGCAGCAAACTTTTGCAGGGTGCTCAGGCCTATCAGCCCCAGCATTTT.